This TCR beta chain derives from a study of PD-L1 blockade in urothelial cancer. The CDR3 consists of 13 residues. Germline V gene data show CDR1 as SGDLS and CDR2 as YYNGEE. Trimming at V came to 4 bases and at J to 7 bases, leaving 4 bases not matched to a gene. As to time point: peripheral blood 6 weeks after treatment start. Data came from immunoSEQ multiplex PCR; TCRdb stores just in-frame clones and leaves some out. The sample consists of approximately 47,000 clones, around 80% of them appearing once. This clone was observed a handful of times. The TCR originated in a man aged 65 to 85 with urothelial cancer. The chain couples TRBV9 to TRBJ1-2; 10 positions agree with TRBD1. The material sequenced was PBMCs, taken around atezolizumab (anti-PD-L1) treatment. CDR3 nucleotides: TGTGCCAGCAGCAGACAGGGGGCCAGTGGCTACACCTTC. Its protein product is CASSRQGASGYTF.